The entry below gives a single T cell receptor beta chain sequence along with its context. This clone may be a read error of a much larger clone one base away. A sample-barcoded 5' primer and a J-beta primer mix were used in a second PCR of roughly 7 to 11 cycles. TCRdb passed the 5' RACE reads through MiXCR, listing each CDR3 protein once. The profile shows 800,000 to 950,000 distinct CDR3 sequences, 25% to 35% of them singletons. The data belong to a study of blood T cells in healthy people across ages. Germline CDR1 reads SGHTA; CDR2 reads FQGNSA. The CDR3 spans 13 residues. V lost 4 bases and J 13 bases, leaving 17 bases between the germline ends. This sample also belongs to another study, concerning T cells of mothers and their children.

This rearrangement joins TRBV7-2 to TRBJ2-4, with D unclear. This TCR came from a woman aged 40-49 years in good health. Input material: blood. The CDR3 sequence: CASSSPIVNEQYF. CDR3 DNA: TGTGCCAGCAGCTCCCCCATAGTCAATGAGCAGTACTTC.